A single sample gave rise to the 16 T cell receptor beta chains below, sequenced in a study of beta chain features in type 1 diabetes. Which antigens these TCRs recognize remains unknown. Expressed TCRB transcripts were sequenced after all isolated RNA was converted to cDNA. Method: immunoSEQ multiplex PCR; TCRdb's copy keeps in-frame clones and lacks some. The sample lists around 280,000 clones, 15% occurring once. Study-wide results and limits: All four CD4+ subsets from Type 1 diabetes patients carried moderately but significantly shorter TCRB CDR3s.

The sequencing input was naive CD4+ T cells from blood. These receptors all come from a man aged 18 to 29 with type 1 diabetes.

J is TRBJ1-1 and V is TRBV7-9; no reliable D call. There are 11 residues in the CDR3. Germline values: CDR1 SEHNR, CDR2 FQNEAQ (reference sequence). V lost 5 bases and J 10 bases, leaving 11 bases between the germline ends. The CDR3 reads CASSLSGPAFF. Written as DNA, the CDR3 is TGTGCCAGCAGCCTAAGTGGGCCAGCTTTCTTT. The whole variable domain, filled in from reference TRBV7-9 and TRBJ1-1, reads DTGVSQNPRHKITKRGQNVTFRCDPISEHNRLYWYRQTLGQGPEFLTYFQNEAQLEKSRLLSDRFSAERPKGSFSTLEIQRTEQGDSAMYLCASSLSGPAFFGQGTRLTVV.

In its sample, this clone was seen a few times. The chain employs TRBV30 and TRBJ2-3; TRBD2 agrees at 7 bases. CDR3 length equals 14 residues. Germline loops: CDR1 GTSNPN, CDR2 SVGIG (reference sequence). Trimming cost V 3 bases and J 4 bases; bases outside gene matches: 7. This CDR3 is CAWRLGGAADTQYF. The CDR3 coding sequence is TGTGCCTGGAGATTGGGAGGGGCCGCAGATACGCAGTATTTT. The full variable domain, rest sourced from reference TRBV30 and TRBJ2-3, is SQTIHQWPATLVQPVGSPLSLECTVEGTSNPNLYWYRQAAGRGLQLLFYSVGIGQISSEVPQNLSASRPQDRQFILSSKKLLLSDSGFYLCAWRLGGAADTQYFGPGTRLTVL.

This clone was recorded a few times. The chain carries TRBV6-5 and TRBJ2-5; D may be TRBD2 (7 bases). The CDR3 loop spans 15 amino acids. CDR1 is MNHEY, CDR2 SVGAGI, per germline. V was shortened by 0 bases and J by 4 bases, with 12 bases between the two germline ends. The CDR3 DNA reads as TGTGCCAGCAGTTACTCGGGAGGGGGGATAGAGACCCAGTACTTC. This codes for CASSYSGGGIETQYF.

The rearrangement joins TRBV30 to TRBJ2-2, with a tentative D call TRBD2 (6 bases). Germline CDR1 is GTSNPN and CDR2 is SVGIG (reference sequence). The CDR3 spans 12 residues. Trimming stripped 5 bases from V and 4 bases from J, with 8 bases between. The CDR3 sequence is CAWPAGTGELFF. The CDR3 bases are TGTGCCTGGCCAGCGGGCACCGGGGAGCTGTTTTTT.

CDR3 sequence: CSVFRDRYNEQFF. The DNA of the CDR3 is TGCAGCGTTTTCCGGGACAGATACAATGAGCAGTTCTTC. This chain links TRBV29-1 with TRBJ2-1, with 7 bases identical to TRBD1. Germline trimming cut 5 bases from V and 4 bases from J; bases unmatched to any gene: 5. Looked up from germline, CDR1 is SQVTM and CDR2 is ANQGSEA. This CDR3 region has 13 residues.

This clone came up a few times. The V call is TRBV5-4, the J call TRBJ2-3; D is uncertain. This CDR3 has 13 residues. From germline, CDR1 is SGHNT and CDR2 YYREEE (reference sequence). The V and J ends lost 1 base and 2 bases respectively, with 5 bases between them. The CDR3 is CASSLRDTDTQYF. CDR3 coding DNA: TGTGCCAGCAGCTTGCGAGACACAGATACGCAGTATTTT.

This clone was found a few times. The V gene is TRBV5-4, the J gene TRBJ2-4, with a tentative D call TRBD1 (6 bases). Germline CDR1 and CDR2: SGHNT and YYREEE (reference sequence). The V gene lost 2 bases and the J gene lost 6 bases, with 12 bases spanning the gap. CDR3 length: 14 amino acids. The CDR3 bases are TGTGCCAGCAGCTTACCGGACAGCCGAAACATTCAGTACTTC. Translating gives CASSLPDSRNIQYF. The whole variable domain, remainder taken from reference TRBV5-4 and TRBJ2-4, is ETGVTQSPTHLIKTRGQQVTLRCSSQSGHNTVSWYQQALGQGPQFIFQYYREEENGRGNFPPRFSGLQFPNYSSELNVNALELDDSALYLCASSLPDSRNIQYFGAGTRLSVL.

The gene calls are TRBV18 and TRBJ2-1; 8 positions agree with TRBD1. The germline CDR1 and CDR2 sequences are KGHSH and LQKENI. This CDR3 has 14 amino acids. V lost 4 bases and J lost 4; bases outside the gene matches: 3. The CDR3 DNA reads as TGTGCCAGCTCACGGACAGGGAAATACAATGAGCAGTTCTTC. This encodes CASSRTGKYNEQFF.

The chain recombines TRBV7-9 with TRBJ2-2; the D is unclear. Germline V lookup: CDR1 SEHNR, CDR2 FQNEAQ (reference sequence). The CDR3 consists of 12 residues. V lost 5 bases, J lost 5 bases, and 6 bases lay in between. The CDR3, as DNA: TGTGCCAGCAGCCCCGGGACCGGGGAGCTGTTTTTT. It encodes CASSPGTGELFF.

V and J are TRBV9 and TRBJ2-3; the match to TRBD2 covers 8 bases. The CDR3 is made up of 15 amino acids. CDR1 SGDLS and CDR2 YYNGEE come from the germline V gene. V lost 0 bases to trimming and J lost 7 bases; unmatched junction nucleotides: 7. The CDR3 spells CASSVVGTRAYTQYF. Here the CDR3 DNA reads TGTGCCAGCAGCGTAGTTGGGACTAGAGCCTATACGCAGTATTTT.

V is TRBV29-1 and J is TRBJ1-4; no clear D. Germline V CDR1 and CDR2: SQVTM, ANQGSEA. CDR3 length: 13 amino acids. The V and J ends lost 4 bases and 8 bases respectively, with 14 bases between them. The CDR3 region has the DNA TGCAGCGTTGCCCCTAGCGTGGAGGAAAAACTGTTTTTT. The encoded protein is CSVAPSVEEKLFF. The full variable domain, in which reference TRBV29-1 and TRBJ1-4 provide the parts outside the CDR3, is SAVISQKPSRDICQRGTSLTIQCQVDSQVTMMFWYRQQPGQSLTLIATANQGSEATYESGFVIDKFPISRPNLTFSTLTVSNMSPEDSSIYLCSVAPSVEEKLFFGSGTQLSVL.

The gene calls are TRBV7-2 and TRBJ2-5; TRBD1 is a possible D gene (5 bases). Germline values: CDR1 SGHTA, CDR2 FQGNSA. V lost 1 base, J lost 5 bases, and 8 bases lay in between. The CDR3 contains 13 residues. The CDR3 here is CASSLVPGETQYF. CDR3 sequence (DNA): TGTGCCAGCAGCTTAGTACCAGGGGAGACCCAGTACTTC.

The chain is built from TRBV7-8 and TRBJ2-3; no clear D. Germline CDR1 is SGHVS and CDR2 is FQNEAQ. V lost 5 bases, J lost 8 bases, and 14 bases lay in between. This CDR3 has 13 amino acids. This CDR3 is CASSPMTHVTQYF. The CDR3, as DNA: TGTGCCAGCAGCCCAATGACACACGTTACGCAGTATTTT.

This clone was counted only a few times. The CDR3 sequence: CAWSVQQGWSSYTF. CDR3 nucleotides: TGTGCCTGGAGTGTACAACAGGGGTGGAGTAGCTACACCTTC. V gene TRBV30 combines with J gene TRBJ1-2, with 7 bases fitting TRBD1. CDR1 and CDR2 from the germline V gene are GTSNPN and SVGIG (reference sequence). The CDR3 length is 14 residues. Germline trimming cut 0 bases from V and 9 bases from J; bases unmatched to any gene: 10.

In this sample, this clone turned up a few times. V gene TRBV7-2 combines with J gene TRBJ2-1; D not certain. The V end was cut by 6 bases, the J end by 2 bases, with 8 bases between. The CDR3 runs 13 residues. CDR1 is SGHTA and CDR2 is FQGNSA in the germline V gene. CDR3 DNA: TGTGCCAGCAGGTTTGACACCTACAATGAGCAGTTCTTC. Encoded protein: CASRFDTYNEQFF.

V usage is TRBV28 and J usage is TRBJ2-7, with TRBD1 matching 7 bases. Per germline, CDR1 MDHEN and CDR2 SYDVKM. The CDR3 loop spans 12 amino acids. V shed 7 bases and J 1 base; nucleotides not matched to a gene: 1. The DNA of the CDR3 is TGTGCCAGCACGGGACAGTCCTACGAGCAGTACTTC. Translated, it gives CASTGQSYEQYF.